This is a list of T cell receptor beta chains from one sample in a study of T cell changes during pregnancy in multiple sclerosis. TCRdb keeps only in-frame clones here, not all; method: immunoSEQ multiplex PCR. Here the sample spans about 50,000 clones, roughly 94% being singletons. This sample comprised CD4+ T cells from peripheral blood mononuclear cells, obtained in the third trimester of pregnancy. The receptor set was obtained from a female donor with multiple sclerosis, enrolled in a pregnancy study. Both conserved end residues are part of each CDR3. The order of the fields is D gene, clone size, J gene, V gene, CDR3 protein, CDR3 DNA. D genes are given only for firm matches. Only some rows state a clone size, as once, few, many or a class for expanded clones.

TRBD2 | NA | TRBJ2-1 | TRBV6-5 | CASSYSRGGNEQFF | TGTGCCAGCAGTTACTCACGGGGGGGTAATGAGCAGTTCTTC
NA | NA | TRBJ1-5 | TRBV6-1 | CASTWGGSNQPQHF | TGTGCCAGCACTTGGGGGGGCAGCAATCAGCCCCAGCATTTT
NA | NA | TRBJ1-5 | TRBV2 | CASSAYGDQPQHF | TGTGCCAGCAGTGCTTACGGAGATCAGCCCCAGCATTTT
TRBD1 | NA | TRBJ2-3 | TRBV7-9 | CASSLEGATDTQYF | TGTGCCAGCAGCTTAGAGGGGGCCACAGATACGCAGTATTTT
NA | NA | TRBJ2-5 | TRBV7-9 | CASSAEVGETQYF | TGTGCCAGCAGCGCCGAGGTTGGAGAGACCCAGTACTTC
NA | NA | TRBJ1-5 | TRBV18 | CASSPGAVGNQPQHF | TGTGCCAGCTCACCAGGGGCGGTTGGCAATCAGCCCCAGCATTTT
TRBD1 | NA | TRBJ1-1 | TRBV28 | CATRVTGGTEAFF | TGTGCCACCCGAGTAACAGGGGGCACTGAAGCTTTCTTT
NA | NA | TRBJ1-6 | TRBV30 | CAWSVGVGSPLHF | TGTGCCTGGAGTGTCGGGGTCGGATCACCCCTCCACTTT
NA | NA | TRBJ2-5 | TRBV5-4 | CASSFNQETQYF | TGTGCCAGCAGCTTCAACCAAGAGACCCAGTACTTC
TRBD2 | NA | TRBJ2-3 | TRBV18 | CASSPPASGSGTQYF | TGTGCCAGCTCACCACCGGCTAGCGGGAGTGGTACGCAGTATTTT
NA | NA | TRBJ2-3 | TRBV18 | CASSPQGYPDTQYF | TGTGCCAGCTCACCGCAGGGGTACCCAGATACGCAGTATTTT
NA | NA | TRBJ1-5 | TRBV19 | CASSIQGQPQHF | TGTGCCAGTAGTATTCAGGGTCAGCCCCAGCATTTT
NA | NA | TRBJ1-4 | TRBV7-2 | CASSLAIYQGAGNEKLFF | TGTGCCAGCAGCTTAGCAATTTATCAGGGCGCGGGGAATGAAAAACTGTTTTTT
TRBD1 | NA | TRBJ2-2 | TRBV5-4 | CASSTETGTANTGELFF | TGTGCCAGCAGCACGGAAACGGGGACAGCGAACACCGGGGAGCTGTTTTTT
TRBD2 | once | TRBJ2-3 | TRBV11-1 | CASSVTSGGPIYPSQYF | TGTGCCAGCAGCGTGACTAGCGGGGGGCCTATTTACCCTTCGCAGTATTTT
TRBD1 | NA | TRBJ1-4 | TRBV5-5 | CASSPQGAQGEKLFF | TGTGCCAGCAGCCCCCAGGGGGCGCAGGGTGAAAAACTGTTTTTT